This T cell receptor beta chain was captured in a study of blood T cell repertoires in COVID-19. About the study: In each case, the material was cDNA or gDNA derived from T cells, B-cell-depleted T cells, or PBMCs.

Recruits, aged roughly 18 to 100 years, lived in 24 US areas. Participants reported their clinical history, and cohort assignment relied on those reports. Cohort 3 donors counted as recovered after two negative PCRs, clearance, or resolved symptoms. TCRdb's table, derived via immunoSEQ multiplex PCR, lists solely in-frame clones and lacks some. The sample gives around 270,000 clones, 75% to 90% of which show up once; approximately 4% is in the top ten. The V gene's germline CDR1 is SGHTS and CDR2 YDEGEE. Trimming pared 0 bases from V and 0 bases from J, leaving 24 bases between. The CDR3 extends over 20 amino acids.

The sample consisted of PBMCs or T cells enriched from blood (not recorded which). The V call is TRBV5-8, the J call TRBJ1-1; D might be TRBD1 (6 bases). The origin of this receptor is a young woman who had recovered from COVID-19. This chain's CDR3 is CASSLGETGTLGPLNTEAFF. The CDR3 DNA is TGTGCCAGCAGCTTGGGGGAAACCGGGACACTCGGGCCTCTGAACACTGAAGCTTTCTTT.